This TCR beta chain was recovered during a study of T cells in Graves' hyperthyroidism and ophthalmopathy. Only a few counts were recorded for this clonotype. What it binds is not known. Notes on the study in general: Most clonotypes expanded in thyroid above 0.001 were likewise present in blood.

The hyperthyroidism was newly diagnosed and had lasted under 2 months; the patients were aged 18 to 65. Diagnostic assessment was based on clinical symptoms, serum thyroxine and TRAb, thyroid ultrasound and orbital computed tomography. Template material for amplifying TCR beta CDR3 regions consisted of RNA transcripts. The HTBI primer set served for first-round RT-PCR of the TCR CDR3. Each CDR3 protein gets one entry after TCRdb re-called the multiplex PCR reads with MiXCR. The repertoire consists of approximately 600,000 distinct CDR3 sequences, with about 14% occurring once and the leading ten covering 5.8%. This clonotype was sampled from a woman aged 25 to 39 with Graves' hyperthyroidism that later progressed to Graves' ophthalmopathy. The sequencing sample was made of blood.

CDR3 bases: TGCGCCAGCAGCCAAGACGGAACGGGACGTACGAAGCAGTACTTC. Translating gives CASSQDGTGRTKQYF. The chain has TRBV4-1 and TRBJ2-7; D may correspond to TRBD1 or TRBD2 (5 bases each). The CDR3 consists of 15 residues. Trimming cost V 0 bases and J 8 bases, with 17 bases left between them. CDR1 is MGHRA, CDR2 YSYEKL, per germline.